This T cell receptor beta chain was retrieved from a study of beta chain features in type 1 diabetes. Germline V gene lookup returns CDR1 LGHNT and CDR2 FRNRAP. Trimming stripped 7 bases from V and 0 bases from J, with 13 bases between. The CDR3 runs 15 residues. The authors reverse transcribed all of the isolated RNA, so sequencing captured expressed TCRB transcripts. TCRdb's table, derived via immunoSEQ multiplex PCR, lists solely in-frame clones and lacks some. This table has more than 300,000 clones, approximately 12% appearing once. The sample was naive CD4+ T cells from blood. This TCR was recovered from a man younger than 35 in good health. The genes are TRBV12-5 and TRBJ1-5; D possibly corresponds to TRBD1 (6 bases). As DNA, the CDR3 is TGTGCTAGTGCCGAGGACAGAAATAGCAATCAGCCCCAGCATTTT. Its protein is CASAEDRNSNQPQHF.